Shown below are 32 T cell receptor beta chains from a single sample sequenced in a study of CD8+ T cells in alopecia areata. Described treatment: oral pan-JAK inhibitor, 5-10 mg twice daily. RNA extraction and reverse transcription yielded cDNA as sequencing template. The protocol was immunoSEQ multiplex PCR, while the TCRdb copy is restricted to in-frame clones and leaves out a portion. The repertoire holds 35,000 to 45,000 clones, with roughly 92% as singletons. Sequences were derived from CD8+ T cells sorted from blood, sampled at week 24, from a patient treated with tofacitinib. These receptor sequences come from a human donor with alopecia areata.

The chain links TRBV6-1 to TRBJ1-2; D uncertain. Per germline, CDR1 MNHNS and CDR2 SASEGT. Trimming removed 1 base from V and 4 bases from J, with 10 bases in between. The CDR3 length is 14 residues. In DNA form, the CDR3 reads TGTGCCAGCAGTGAAGGGAGCGCGGCCTATGGCTACACCTTC. Amino acid sequence: CASSEGSAAYGYTF.

This sequence joins TRBV7-9 and TRBJ2-7; 10 bases fit TRBD1. Germline-derived CDR1 and CDR2 are SEHNR and FQNEAQ (reference sequence). V gave up 7 bases and J gave up 0 bases; unmatched junction bases: 6. The CDR3 runs 15 residues. In nucleotides, the CDR3 is TGTGCCAGCACCCCCGACAGGGGGCACTCCTACGAGCAGTACTTC. It encodes CASTPDRGHSYEQYF. The variable domain in full, with the rest retrieved from reference TRBV7-9 and TRBJ2-7, is DTGVSQNPRHKITKRGQNVTFRCDPISEHNRLYWYRQTLGQGPEFLTYFQNEAQLEKSRLLSDRFSAERPKGSFSTLEIQRTEQGDSAMYLCASTPDRGHSYEQYFGPGTRLTVT.

The gene calls are TRBV27 and TRBJ2-3; D may correspond to TRBD1 or TRBD2 (5 bases each). This CDR3 comprises 14 residues. Germline CDR1 MNHEY, CDR2 SMNVEV (reference sequence). V lost 4 bases and J lost 4, with 12 bases in between. Here the CDR3 reads CASSWTKGADTQYF. CDR3 nucleotides: TGTGCCAGCAGTTGGACAAAGGGAGCAGATACGCAGTATTTT.

The CDR3 DNA is TGCGCCAGCAGCCAAAGGACTAGCGGGGACACAGATACGCAGTATTTT. Amino acids: CASSQRTSGDTDTQYF. The gene calls are TRBV4-1 and TRBJ2-3; 12 positions match TRBD2. CDR3 size: 16 residues. V shed 2 bases and J 2 bases; nucleotides not matched to a gene: 2. The V gene's germline CDR1 is MGHRA and CDR2 YSYEKL.

This chain uses TRBV4-1 with TRBJ1-1, with a tentative D call TRBD1 (5 bases). Deletions cut 0 bases from V and 4 bases from J, with 9 bases between. This CDR3 region has 14 residues. Per germline, CDR1 MGHRA and CDR2 YSYEKL. CDR3 nucleotides: TGCGCCAGCAGCCAAGAAAACAGGCTCACTGAAGCTTTCTTT. Protein: CASSQENRLTEAFF.

The gene calls are TRBV30 and TRBJ1-1, with D uncertain. V lost 1 base and J 6 bases, leaving 9 bases between the germline ends. This CDR3 region has 12 residues. CDR1 and CDR2 (germline): GTSNPN, SVGIG (reference sequence). The CDR3 spells CAWSAGPAEAFF. In DNA form, the CDR3 reads TGTGCCTGGAGTGCTGGTCCCGCTGAAGCTTTCTTT.

CDR3 sequence: CASSQDPGAGELFF. The CDR3 region has the DNA TGCGCCAGCAGCCAAGATCCGGGGGCCGGGGAGCTGTTTTTT. The V gene is TRBV4-1, the J gene TRBJ2-2; perhaps TRBD2 as D (6 bases). Looked up from germline, CDR1 is MGHRA and CDR2 is YSYEKL. The V gene lost 0 bases and the J gene lost 6 bases, with 8 bases spanning the gap. CDR3 length equals 14 residues.

The V call is TRBV5-1, the J call TRBJ2-7; 7 bases match TRBD2. J lost 2 bases, V lost 2 bases, and 4 bases had no gene match. The germline V gene has CDR1 SGHRS and CDR2 YFSETQ. CDR3 length: 14 amino acids. DNA for the CDR3: TGCGCCAGCAGCTTTTACGGGGGGACCTACGAGCAGTACTTC. Its protein is CASSFYGGTYEQYF.

This clone was counted only a few times. The rearrangement joins TRBV7-2 to TRBJ2-5; 9 positions agree with TRBD2. With V trimmed by 6 bases and J by 4 bases, 3 bases remained unmatched. CDR1 is SGHTA and CDR2 is FQGNSA in the germline V gene. The CDR3 sequence is 13 residues long. Here the CDR3 reads CASRGSGGETQYF. The CDR3 nucleotides read TGTGCCAGCAGGGGTAGCGGGGGAGAGACCCAGTACTTC. Drawing the rest from reference TRBV7-2 and TRBJ2-5, the complete variable domain is GAGVSQSPSNKVTEKGKDVELRCDPISGHTALYWYRQSLGQGLEFLIYFQGNSAPDKSGLPSDRFSAERTGGSVSTLTIQRTQQEDSAVYLCASRGSGGETQYFGPGTRLLVL.

This clone was detected only once. This chain uses TRBV4-1 with TRBJ2-7, with D unresolved. The germline V gene has CDR1 MGHRA and CDR2 YSYEKL. V shed 0 bases and J shed 3 bases, with 15 bases lying between them. This CDR3 comprises 16 residues. CDR3 sequence (DNA): TGCGCCAGCAGCCAAGACACGGAGAGTCGAATCTACGAGCAGTACTTC. Translated: CASSQDTESRIYEQYF.

This chain links TRBV4-1 with TRBJ2-7; the D is unclear. The CDR3 consists of 15 residues. In germline, CDR1 is MGHRA, CDR2 YSYEKL. V was shortened by 0 bases and J by 6 bases, with 15 bases between the two germline ends. CDR3 in amino acids: CASSQDHGLPREQYF. CDR3 in DNA: TGCGCCAGCAGCCAAGATCACGGGCTCCCCCGCGAGCAGTACTTC.

J is TRBJ2-1 and V is TRBV5-4; a weak D match, TRBD1 (6 bases). The V gene's germline CDR1 is SGHNT and CDR2 YYREEE (reference sequence). V gave up 0 bases and J gave up 0 bases, with 10 bases separating them. The CDR3 length is 16 residues. CDR3 nucleotide sequence: TGTGCCAGCAGCTTGGTCGTGGGGGCCTCCTACAATGAGCAGTTCTTC. It encodes CASSLVVGASYNEQFF.

This chain joins TRBV30 and TRBJ2-5; a weak D match, TRBD1 (6 bases). The germline V gene encodes CDR1 GTSNPN and CDR2 SVGIG (reference sequence). This CDR3 comprises 15 residues. V gave up 4 bases and J gave up 3 bases, with 18 bases separating them. CDR3 sequence: CAWNLGTDSEETQYF. The CDR3 DNA sequence: TGTGCCTGGAATCTAGGTACGGACAGCGAAGAGACCCAGTACTTC.

The chain has TRBV27 and TRBJ2-3, with TRBD2 matching over 10 bases. V dropped 0 bases and J dropped 3; count of bases not matched to a gene: 9. The CDR3 consists of 18 residues. Germline CDR1 and CDR2: MNHEY and SMNVEV (reference sequence). The CDR3 loop reads CASSLSTRAGGPTDTQYF. CDR3 bases: TGTGCCAGCAGTTTATCCACCCGAGCGGGGGGGCCAACAGATACGCAGTATTTT.

The J gene is TRBJ2-1, the V gene TRBV29-1; D remains unclear. Germline-derived CDR1 and CDR2 are SQVTM and ANQGSEA. The V end lost 5 bases, the J end lost 4 bases, and 9 bases lay between the germline ends. This CDR3 has 12 residues. The CDR3 DNA reads TGCAGCGTTTGGACGGTTTACAATGAGCAGTTCTTC. Encoded protein: CSVWTVYNEQFF.

The gene calls are TRBV7-2 and TRBJ1-1, with D possibly being TRBD1 (5 bases). The germline V and J ends were trimmed by 1 base and 7 bases, with 10 bases remaining between them. CDR1 and CDR2 from the germline V gene are SGHTA and FQGNSA. The CDR3 is made up of 13 amino acids. The CDR3 sequence is CASSLGRQSEAFF. The CDR3 DNA sequence: TGTGCCAGCAGCTTAGGAAGACAGAGTGAAGCTTTCTTT.

The count of this clone is one. Sequence at one end of the junction differs from germline and may be a read error. The chain employs TRBV28 and TRBJ2-7; 7 nucleotides align to TRBD1. This CDR3 is built from 12 residues. CDR1 is MDHEN and CDR2 is SYDVKM in the germline V gene. CDR3 residues: CRTRGHTYEQYF. CDR3 nucleotides: TGCCGGACAAGGGGGCATACCTACGAGCAGTACTTC.

The rearrangement joins TRBV5-6 to TRBJ2-5, with no clear D. The CDR3 covers 13 residues. CDR1 SGHDT and CDR2 YYEEEE come from the germline V gene. V was shortened by 1 base and J by 5 bases, with 9 bases between the two germline ends. CDR3 amino acids: CASSLRLGETQYF. The CDR3 nucleotides are TGTGCCAGCAGCTTGCGGCTAGGGGAGACCCAGTACTTC.

The V call is TRBV11-1, the J call TRBJ1-6; 8 bases align to TRBD1. There are 14 residues in the CDR3. J was trimmed by 5 bases and V by 5 bases; bases with no gene match: 2. Germline loops: CDR1 SGHAT, CDR2 FQDESV (reference sequence). The CDR3 sequence is CASSRTGNNSPLHF. The CDR3 coding sequence is TGTGCCAGCAGCCGGACAGGGAATAATTCACCCCTCCACTTT.

This clone was seen more than once but under ten times. The CDR3 DNA reads as TGTGCCTGGAGGGCCGGTGGGGGATGGGTGTACGAGCAGTACTTC. It codes for CAWRAGGGWVYEQYF. This chain uses TRBV30 with TRBJ2-7, with D perhaps TRBD1 or TRBD2 (5 bases each). The germline V gene encodes CDR1 GTSNPN and CDR2 SVGIG (reference sequence). V gave up 3 bases and J gave up 4 bases, with 19 bases separating them. CDR3 size: 15 residues.

This clone was recorded once. The chain has TRBV29-1 and TRBJ2-5, with a weak D call TRBD1 (5 bases). Germline-derived CDR1 and CDR2 are SQVTM and ANQGSEA. Between the trimmed V and J ends, which lost 4 bases and 0 bases, there was a span of 15 bases. The CDR3 contains 15 residues. The CDR3 sequence: CSVGVRARDQETQYF. CDR3 sequence (DNA): TGCAGCGTTGGGGTCCGGGCCAGGGACCAAGAGACCCAGTACTTC.

This clone was detected only once. The gene calls are TRBV27 and TRBJ2-1, with D possibly being TRBD1 or TRBD2 (5 bases each). Deletions cut 2 bases from V and 8 bases from J, with 16 bases between. The CDR3 consists of 15 residues. Looked up from germline, CDR1 is MNHEY and CDR2 is SMNVEV (reference sequence). CDR3 sequence (DNA): TGTGCCAGCAGTTTACGGGACCATGTGATCGATGAGCAGTTCTTC. Translating gives CASSLRDHVIDEQFF.

V usage is TRBV10-2 and J usage is TRBJ1-2; 7 bases align to TRBD1. The CDR3 has 14 residues. CDR1 is WSHSY and CDR2 is SAAADI in the germline V gene. Trimming removed 2 bases from V and 4 bases from J; junction bases left unmatched: 4. CDR3 amino acids: CASSEPGQTYGYTF. The CDR3 DNA is TGCGCCAGCAGTGAGCCGGGACAGACCTATGGCTACACCTTC.

The CDR3 loop is CAWEGGTGGTYEQFF. CDR3 nucleotide sequence: TGTGCCTGGGAAGGAGGGACAGGGGGCACATATGAGCAGTTCTTC. The V gene is TRBV30, the J gene TRBJ2-1, with TRBD1 matching 12 bases. The CDR3 length is 15 residues. CDR1 is GTSNPN, CDR2 SVGIG, per germline (reference sequence). V was clipped by 5 bases and J by 8 bases; unmatched bases: 10. Full variable domain (missing parts from reference TRBV30 and TRBJ2-1): SQTIHQWPATLVQPVGSPLSLECTVEGTSNPNLYWYRQAAGRGLQLLFYSVGIGQISSEVPQNLSASRPQDRQFILSSKKLLLSDSGFYLCAWEGGTGGTYEQFFGPGTRLTVL.

V usage is TRBV5-6 and J usage is TRBJ1-1; a possible D gene is TRBD1 (5 bases). The CDR3 sequence is 12 residues long. V was pared by 3 bases and J by 4 bases, with 7 bases between. Per the germline V gene, CDR1 is SGHDT and CDR2 is YYEEEE. The DNA for the CDR3 is TGTGCCAGCAGCTGGGGGAGCACTGAAGCTTTCTTT. Its protein is CASSWGSTEAFF. Using reference TRBV5-6 and TRBJ1-1 for the parts outside the CDR3, the full variable domain is DAGVTQSPTHLIKTRGQQVTLRCSPKSGHDTVSWYQQALGQGPQFIFQYYEEEERQRGNFPDRFSGHQFPNYSSELNVNALLLGDSALYLCASSWGSTEAFFGQGTRLTVV.

The rearrangement joins TRBV5-1 to TRBJ2-7; 7 bases are a match to TRBD1. Losses at the gene ends were 4 bases for V and 1 base for J; bases not matched to a gene: 8. CDR3 length: 15 amino acids. The germline V gene encodes CDR1 SGHRS and CDR2 YFSETQ. The CDR3: CASSPYNRGSYEQYF. The DNA for the CDR3 is TGCGCCAGCAGCCCATATAACAGGGGTTCCTACGAGCAGTACTTC.

Concerning this clone itself: A read error may produce the germline difference seen at one junction end. This chain connects TRBV6-5 to TRBJ2-5, with TRBD1 matching over 7 bases. Looked up from germline, CDR1 is MNHEY and CDR2 is SVGAGI. The CDR3 loop spans 15 amino acids. The CDR3 DNA follows: TGTGCCAGCAGTTATCGGGACAGACCAAAAGAGAGCCAGTACTTC. Its protein product is CASSYRDRPKESQYF.

V usage is TRBV6-6 and J usage is TRBJ2-1; a possible D gene is TRBD2 (7 bases). Trimming cost V 10 bases and J 5 bases, with 24 bases left between them. This CDR3 has 16 amino acids. Germline V gene sequence: CDR1 MNHNY, CDR2 SVGAGI (reference sequence). CDR3 loop: CATNTRGARAHNEQFF. The CDR3 DNA reads as TGTGCCACCAACACACGGGGGGCCAGGGCACACAATGAGCAGTTCTTC.

J is TRBJ2-3 and V is TRBV6-6, with TRBD2 identical over 7 bases. With V trimmed by 2 bases and J by 2 bases, 4 bases remained unmatched. Germline CDR1 reads MNHNY; CDR2 reads SVGAGI (reference sequence). This CDR3 spans 15 amino acids. The CDR3 protein is CASSYLAVHTDTQYF. The DNA of the CDR3 is TGTGCCAGCAGTTACCTAGCGGTACACACAGATACGCAGTATTTT.

The J gene is TRBJ1-1, the V gene TRBV4-1; D gene uncertain. Trimming took off 1 base at V and 3 bases at J, with 12 bases between the two ends. CDR3 size: 15 residues. Germline V CDR1 and CDR2: MGHRA, YSYEKL. The CDR3 DNA reads TGCGCCAGCAGCCAAGGTTCACAGTGGGACACTGAAGCTTTCTTT. Translating gives CASSQGSQWDTEAFF.

This clone was seen only once. V and J are TRBV27 and TRBJ2-1; D not resolved. CDR1 and CDR2 (germline): MNHEY, SMNVEV (reference sequence). The ends were cut back, 2 bases at V and 0 bases at J, with 5 bases in the middle. CDR3 size: 14 residues. Written as DNA, the CDR3 is TGTGCCAGCAGTTTACTTAGCTCCTACAATGAGCAGTTCTTC. It codes for CASSLLSSYNEQFF.

V gene TRBV28 combines with J gene TRBJ1-1; perhaps TRBD1 as D (6 bases). CDR3 length: 15 residues. The germline V and J ends were trimmed by 5 bases and 3 bases, with 16 bases remaining between them. Germline V gene sequence: CDR1 MDHEN, CDR2 SYDVKM. In DNA form, the CDR3 reads TGTGCCAGCAGTCCTTCAGGGGAATCGGACACTGAAGCTTTCTTT. It specifies CASSPSGESDTEAFF.